This T cell receptor beta chain was sequenced for a study of metastatic and nonmetastatic thyroid tumors. Overall study context: A comparison of repertoires was made across blood and tumor or nodule tissue from malignant and benign thyroid patients.

Concerning this clone: Its antigen is undetermined.

Per the study methods: A papillary thyroid cancer distant-metastasis classifier was built from CDR3 differences across clinicopathological groups. TCRdb re-clonotyped the PCR reads via MiXCR. Here the V and J calls rest on TCRdb's processing, not on the authors' analysis. The sample lists 30,000 to 35,000 clones; approximately 31% were seen once. Treatment of any kind had been given to no patient before thyroid surgery. V was pared by 3 bases and J by 8 bases, with 16 bases of the junction left unmatched. Germline V gene sequence: CDR1 SGDLS, CDR2 YYNGEE. CDR3 length: 17 amino acids. Study-wide results and limits: Versus benign nodules, malignant thyroid tumors reportedly had significantly higher TCR beta diversity, in blood and tumor.

The sample was tumor tissue. The chain employs TRBV9 and TRBJ2-2; 7 bases fit TRBD2. The TCR was taken from a female donor with papillary thyroid cancer or a benign thyroid nodule (not recorded which). Some clones in this sample may be carry-over from other donors' samples. The CDR3 DNA reads TGTGCCAGCAGCGAGAGCGCTTCGACTAGCTCATGGGGGGAGCTGTTTTTT. Residues: CASSESASTSSWGELFF.